This entry features one T cell receptor (beta chain) sequence. What it recognizes is unknown. Compared with germline, one end of the junction differs, possibly owing to a read error. Germline CDR1 MNHEY, CDR2 SVGAGI. CDR3 length: 13 amino acids. TCRdb re-analysed the PCR reads in MiXCR, keeping a single row per CDR3 protein. The sample gives some 650,000 distinct CDR3 sequences, about 20% of which show up once; roughly 0.9% is in the top ten. The CD8+CD4-CCR7+CD45RA+ phenotype defined the sorted naive CD8 T cells. The sample is drawn from a study of molecular identifiers for immune sequencing clone quantification. Overall study results and limits: Clones of above 20 RNA copies carried over 98% of effector molecules; in naive cells they carried under 1%.

The receptor comes from a human donor in good health. Some libraries in this study had Jurkat cell RNA spiked in. Sequenced material: naive CD8+ T cells from blood, with Jurkat cell RNA spiked in. Documented subset: FACS-sorted CD8+CD4-CCR7+CD45RA+ naive T cells. The chain uses TRBV6-5 and TRBJ1-1; no clear D gene. CDR3 in amino acids: CVSSYNKGAEAFF. CDR3 bases: TGTGTCAGCAGTTACAATAAAGGCGCTGAAGCTTTCTTT.